This TCR beta chain originates from a study of T cells expressing NK-cell markers. Reanalyzing the 5' RACE reads, TCRdb keeps one entry per CDR3 protein, without DNA. There are about 460,000 distinct CDR3 sequences in the sample, with approximately 1.4% held by the top ten. The CDR3 extends over 13 amino acids. Looked up from germline, CDR1 is MGHDK and CDR2 is SYGVNS. This sequence joins TRBV25-1 and TRBJ1-2. Sequencing was carried out using blood T cells: a sorted CD56 or NKG2C T cell subset, CD4+ or CD8+ T cells, or bulk PBMC T cells (not recorded which). The TCR was taken from a woman in her forties or fifties in good health. The CDR3 region is CASMQDQSYGYTF.